These 17 T cell receptor beta chains came from one sample sequenced in a study of T cell repertoires in cytomegalovirus infection. TCRdb reprocessed the reads via MiXCR and lists one record per CDR3 protein. The sample records some 110,000 distinct CDR3 sequences, around 9.1% being singletons. Their antigens are not known. The sample taken for sequencing was PBMCs, sequenced either directly or after in vitro stimulation (not recorded which). These receptors were collected from a human donor in good health (CMV status not recorded). Some clones in this sample may be carry-over from other donors' samples.

The rearrangement joins TRBV28 to TRBJ2-7; D is perhaps TRBD1 (6 bases). The CDR3 runs to 14 residues. V was shortened by 6 bases and J by 2 bases, with 14 bases between the two germline ends. CDR1 is MDHEN, CDR2 SYDVKM, per germline. In nucleotides, the CDR3 is TGTGCCAGCAGGAGGGGGTCCTCTCCCTACGAGCAGTACTTC. Protein: CASRRGSSPYEQYF.

This chain uses TRBV2 with TRBJ2-1, with TRBD2 matching over 11 bases. This CDR3 has 15 amino acids. The germline V gene encodes CDR1 SNHLY and CDR2 FYNNEI. Trimming cost V 7 bases and J 5 bases; bases outside gene matches: 7. The CDR3 DNA follows: TGTGCCAGCACCAATGGGACTAGCGGAAACAATGAGCAGTTCTTC. Its protein product is CASTNGTSGNNEQFF. Together with reference TRBV2 and TRBJ2-1, the CDR3 gives the full variable domain: EPEVTQTPSHQVTQMGQEVILRCVPISNHLYFYWYRQILGQKVEFLVSFYNNEISEKSEIFDDQFSVERPDGSNFTLKIRSTKLEDSAMYFCASTNGTSGNNEQFFGPGTRLTVL.

This clonotype was found many times. This chain connects TRBV6-1 to TRBJ2-2; D remains unclear. The CDR3 has 14 residues. CDR1 is MNHNS and CDR2 is SASEGT in the germline V gene. Trimming removed 8 bases from V and 3 bases from J, with 13 bases in between. The CDR3 reads CASFRSAYTGELFF. DNA for the CDR3: TGTGCCAGCTTTAGGTCAGCCTACACCGGGGAGCTGTTTTTT.

Only a few counts were recorded for this clonotype. The chain couples TRBV20-1 to TRBJ1-5; no clear D gene. The germline V and J ends were trimmed by 0 bases and 7 bases, with 13 bases remaining between them. Germline V gene lookup returns CDR1 DFQATT and CDR2 SNEGSKA (reference sequence). The CDR3 runs 14 residues. In nucleotides, the CDR3 is TGCAGTGCTAGAGATCTTAGGTCCAGCCAGCCCCAGCATTTT. This codes for CSARDLRSSQPQHF.

This clonotype was recorded at least ten times. V gene TRBV2 combines with J gene TRBJ1-1; weak D call: TRBD1 (5 bases). Trimming removed 6 bases from V and 1 base from J, with 12 bases in between. The germline V gene encodes CDR1 SNHLY and CDR2 FYNNEI. The CDR3 is 14 residues long. This CDR3 is CASSGTGRNTEAFF. The CDR3 DNA reads as TGTGCCAGCAGCGGGACGGGGAGGAACACTGAAGCTTTCTTT.

The chain links TRBV12-3 or TRBV12-4 to TRBJ2-1; a weak D match, TRBD1 (5 bases). The CDR3 extends over 15 amino acids. Trimming cost V 5 bases and J 8 bases, with 19 bases left between them. CDR3 DNA sequence: TGTGCCAGCAGTCCCAGCGCTCCCAAGGGGCATGAGCAGTTCTTC. Translation: CASSPSAPKGHEQFF.

This chain joins TRBV6-2 or TRBV6-3 and TRBJ1-2; TRBD1 is a possible D gene (6 bases). V lost 4 bases, J lost 4 bases, and 10 bases lay in between. Germline V gene data show CDR1 as MNHEY and CDR2 as SVGEGT. This CDR3 contains 13 residues. The CDR3 protein is CASSFGQIYGYTF. DNA for the CDR3: TGTGCCAGCAGTTTTGGACAGATCTATGGCTACACCTTC.

This clonotype was observed a handful of times. This rearrangement joins TRBV12-5 to TRBJ1-1, with D unresolved. CDR3 length equals 11 residues. Germline V lookup: CDR1 LGHNT, CDR2 FRNRAP. Trimming took off 4 bases at V and 6 bases at J, with 6 bases between the two ends. CDR3 in DNA: TGTGCTAGTGGTTGGGCTGCTGAAGCTTTCTTT. Its protein is CASGWAAEAFF. Full variable domain (remainder filled in from reference TRBV12-5 and TRBJ1-1): DARVTQTPRHKVTEMGQEVTMRCQPILGHNTVFWYRQTMMQGLELLAYFRNRAPLDDSGMPKDRFSAEMPDATLATLKIQPSEPRDSAVYFCASGWAAEAFFGQGTRLTVV.

Comments on this clonotype: Mismatch with germline at one junction end may stem from a read error. The rearrangement links TRBV27 to TRBJ2-3, with 7 bases aligning to TRBD2. This CDR3 has 15 amino acids. Looked up from germline, CDR1 is MNHEY and CDR2 is SMNVEV (reference sequence). The CDR3 is CASQRGGSGPETQYF. CDR3 sequence (DNA): TGTGCCAGCCAAAGGGGCGGGAGCGGTCCAGAAACGCAGTATTTT.

The sample holds many counts of this clonotype. This chain uses TRBV6-1 with TRBJ2-3, with 8 bases lining up with TRBD1. After removal of 5 bases from V and 3 bases from J, the junction contained 4 bases not matched to a gene. CDR1 and CDR2 (germline): MNHNS, SASEGT. The CDR3 has 14 residues. Here the CDR3 DNA reads TGTGCCAGCAGTCCCCAGGGGGCAACAGATACGCAGTATTTT. Amino acid sequence: CASSPQGATDTQYF.

This clonotype was observed at least ten times. The chain is built from TRBV7-2 and TRBJ1-2; 9 bases agree with TRBD1. This CDR3 region has 14 residues. In germline, CDR1 is SGHTA, CDR2 FQGNSA. V was pared by 4 bases and J by 6 bases, with 6 bases of the junction left unmatched. The CDR3 DNA reads TGTGCCAGCAGCTCATACGGGACAGGGCATGGCTACACCTTC. This encodes CASSSYGTGHGYTF.

This clonotype was detected only a few times. The rearrangement joins TRBV7-2 to TRBJ1-1; the D is unclear. V shed 4 bases and J shed 5 bases, with 11 bases lying between them. Germline V gives CDR1 SGHTA, CDR2 FQGNSA. There are 13 residues in the CDR3. CDR3 loop: CASSSGRRTEAFF. CDR3 in DNA: TGTGCCAGCAGCTCGGGGAGGAGGACTGAAGCTTTCTTT.

J is TRBJ1-4 and V is TRBV19; no firm D call. CDR1 and CDR2 from the germline V gene are LNHDA and SQIVND (reference sequence). The CDR3 contains 11 residues. Trimming shortened V by 5 bases and J by 15 bases, and 13 bases separated the two germline ends. The CDR3 loop reads CASSGKDGLFF. The CDR3 DNA sequence: TGTGCCAGTAGTGGGAAGGACGGCTTGTTTTTT.

This clonotype showed up many times. This chain links TRBV7-2 with TRBJ2-3; TRBD1 agrees at 8 bases. Germline CDR1 and CDR2: SGHTA and FQGNSA. The CDR3 is made up of 16 amino acids. The J segment lost 5 bases and the V segment lost 6 bases, leaving 13 bases of the junction unmatched. The CDR3: CASRNSRDRPGDTQYF. The DNA of the CDR3 is TGTGCCAGCAGGAATAGTCGGGACAGGCCAGGAGATACGCAGTATTTT.

This clonotype was seen many times. V is TRBV7-3 and J is TRBJ2-1; 8 bases agree with TRBD2. Germline assignment: CDR1 SGHTA and CDR2 FQGTGA. The CDR3 spans 15 residues. Trimming took 5 bases from V and 0 from J; bases not matched to a gene: 3. The chain's CDR3 is CASSRTSSSYNEQFF. CDR3 sequence (DNA): TGTGCCAGCAGCCGGACTAGCAGCTCCTACAATGAGCAGTTCTTC.

At least ten counts were recorded for this clonotype. This chain connects TRBV6-1 to TRBJ1-5; 8 bases match TRBD1. The CDR3 has 14 amino acids. The V gene end was trimmed by 5 bases and the J gene end by 6 bases; junction bases not matched to a gene: 6. In germline, CDR1 is MNHNS, CDR2 SASEGT. CDR3 protein: CASSTRGLGQPQHF. CDR3 DNA: TGTGCCAGCAGTACCAGGGGGCTAGGTCAGCCCCAGCATTTT.

This clonotype has a count of ten or more. The genes are TRBV7-2 and TRBJ2-7, with D perhaps TRBD1 (5 bases). This CDR3 has 13 residues. V shed 4 bases and J shed 6 bases, with 13 bases lying between them. CDR1 is SGHTA and CDR2 is FQGNSA in the germline V gene. The CDR3 region is CASSSSPGLEQYV. The CDR3 nucleotides read TGTGCCAGCAGCTCCTCGCCAGGGCTCGAGCAGTACGTC.